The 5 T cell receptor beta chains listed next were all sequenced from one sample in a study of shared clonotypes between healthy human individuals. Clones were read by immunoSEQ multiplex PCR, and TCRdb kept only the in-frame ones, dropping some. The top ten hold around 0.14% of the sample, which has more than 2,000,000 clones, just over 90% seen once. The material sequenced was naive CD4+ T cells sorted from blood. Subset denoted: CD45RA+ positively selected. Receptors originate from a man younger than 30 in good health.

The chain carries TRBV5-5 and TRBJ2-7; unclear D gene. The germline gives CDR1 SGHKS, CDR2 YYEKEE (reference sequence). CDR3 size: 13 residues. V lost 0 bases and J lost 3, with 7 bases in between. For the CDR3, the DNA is TGTGCCAGCAGCTTGGGGGGTGGCTACGAGCAGTACTTC. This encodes CASSLGGGYEQYF.

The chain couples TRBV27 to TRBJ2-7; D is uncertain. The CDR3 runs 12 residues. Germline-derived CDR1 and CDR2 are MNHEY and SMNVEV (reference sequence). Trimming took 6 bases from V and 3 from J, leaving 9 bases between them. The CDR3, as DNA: TGTGCCAGCAGGGCTAAAAACTACGAGCAGTACTTC. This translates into CASRAKNYEQYF.

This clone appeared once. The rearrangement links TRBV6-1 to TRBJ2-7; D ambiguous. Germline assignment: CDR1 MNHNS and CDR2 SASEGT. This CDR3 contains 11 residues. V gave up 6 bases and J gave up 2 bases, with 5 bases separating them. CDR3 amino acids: CASRVPYEQYF. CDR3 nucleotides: TGTGCCAGCAGAGTACCCTACGAGCAGTACTTC.

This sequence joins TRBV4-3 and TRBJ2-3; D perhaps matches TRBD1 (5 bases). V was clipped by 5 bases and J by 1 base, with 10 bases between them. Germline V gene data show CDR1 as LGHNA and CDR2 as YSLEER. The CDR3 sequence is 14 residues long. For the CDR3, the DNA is TGCGCCAGCAGCGACAGTGCTGGCACAGATACGCAGTATTTT. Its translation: CASSDSAGTDTQYF.

In nucleotides, the CDR3 is TGCAGCGTTGGCCCCCGGACAGGGGAATACGAGCAGTACTTC. Translated: CSVGPRTGEYEQYF. V gene TRBV29-1 combines with J gene TRBJ2-7; 9 bases align to TRBD1. In germline, CDR1 is SQVTM, CDR2 ANQGSEA. The CDR3 consists of 14 residues. The ends lost 4 bases at V and 4 bases at J; junction bases unmatched: 8.